What follows describes a single T cell receptor (beta chain). This clone has only a few counts. Its antigen remains unidentified. A junction boundary mismatches the germline segment, possibly from a read error. These data belong to a study of cytomegalovirus exposure and HLA in healthy donors (dated by TCRdb to 2016 to 2017). In terms of the full investigation: An earlier analysis of 550 to 700 of the donors reported about 250 Gb of sequence data and 100 million to 140 million unique TCR beta sequences from about 200 million T cells. About 320 gigabases of sequencing data and 80 million or so unique TCR sequences were included in an early release covering 500 to 750 HLA-typed donors. The genetic ancestry cluster associated with self-reported Caucasian donors included over 65% of the roughly 380 genotyped donors. The study aimed to test whether cataloging public T cell receptors could reveal signatures of past pathogen exposure. The study profiled the T cell repertoires of hundreds of subjects by immunosequencing and related them to cytomegalovirus serostatus. A separate validation cohort of 100 to 150 different subjects was used in addition to the 666-subject first cohort. The study combined high-throughput TCR immunosequencing, statistical association of individual TCRs with disease status, and machine learning to predict cytomegalovirus infection status. In a later analysis, previously published TCR beta repertoires from several hundred donors were re-analyzed and high-resolution HLA genotyping was added so that TCR occurrence patterns could be studied. Rather than using new phenotypic data, the later analysis identified candidate immune exposures from TCR beta sequences and from how often those sequences occurred across donors. An earlier analysis of nearly 600 of the donors applied high-throughput TCR beta sequencing to assess whether each TCR beta V gene segment acted as functional or pseudogenic. Donor age, sex, ethnicity and CMV serostatus were compiled together with the repertoire data. In a later genetic analysis, genome-wide SNP genotypes for about three fifths of the 666 donors were used, and that subset was treated as a discovery cohort. Every discovery cohort repertoire had been produced on one sequencing platform. HLA typing covered class I and class II loci at four-digit resolution. The number of donors typed differed by locus, with about 629-630 for A, B, C, DRB1 and DQB1, 522 for DQA1, 600 to 610 for DPA1, and over 400 for DPB1. About five DR-DQ haplotypes were treated as single units for association and clustering because of strong linkage in the cohort. On average, roughly 200,000 unique TCR beta nucleotide sequences were sequenced per donor among fewer than 500 genotyped donors of the cohort, with roughly 18% of those sequences being non-productive.

The cohort was made up of 500 to 850 healthy bone marrow donors. At the time of sampling, every cohort member was nominally healthy, though immune exposures that went unrecorded were likely present. The donor was CMV seronegative and belonged to the group of 320 or so seronegative cohort members. A peripheral blood sample was collected from each donor, and TCR beta sequencing was performed on peripheral blood mononuclear cells. Genomic DNA extraction from the blood cell samples was performed with the Qiagen DNeasy Blood Extraction Kit. The receptor library was made with the immunoSEQ multiplex PCR assay. For the multiplex PCR, a mixture combining 60 forward primers for TCR Vbeta segments and 13 reverse primers for TCR Jbeta segments was used. Amplification of the CDR3 region of rearranged TCR beta genes was performed with a multiplex PCR assay on genomic DNA. The amplified TCR beta libraries were sequenced on the Illumina HiSeq System as 87-base-pair reads. In the paper's pipeline: A later analysis counted about 80 million unique TCR beta chains across the 666 repertoires, and some 12 million of these chains were shared by at least two donors. To remove PCR and sequencing errors, raw reads were error-corrected and collapsed into unique sequences using a nearest-neighbor algorithm that merged closely related sequences. V, D and J gene segments were assigned by aligning CDR3 sequences to IMGT reference sequences. Each retained sequence needed at least a six-nucleotide match to both a V gene segment and a J gene segment. Rearrangements were called productive when the CDR3 lacked stop codons and stayed in frame with V and J; all others were non-productive. CDR3 was defined according to IMGT convention as the region running from the second conserved V-encoded cysteine to the conserved J-encoded phenylalanine. The earlier analysis of more than 450 of the donors excluded sequences that lacked an unambiguous match to a single V gene segment. An earlier analysis of around 600 of the donors classified V segments as functional when productive rearrangements were above 56.7% and as segregating when the standard deviation between donors was above 5%. A statistical classification framework was built to diagnose cytomegalovirus status from the catalog of TCR beta chain sequences. In a later analysis, TCR nucleotide sequences were compared against IMGT/GENE-DB human TR gene sequences so that V and J genes could be assigned. In a later analysis, CDR3 sequences and most-parsimonious VDJ recombination scenarios were assigned using the TCRdist pipeline. A later analysis defined each TCR beta chain by its CDR3 amino acid sequence plus V-gene family, and excluded reads lacking a unique V-gene family. A later analysis removed roughly 590 highly shared, low-generation-probability nucleotide sequences to deal with suspected cross-contamination and a sequencing artifact. A later analysis calculated a clonal expansion index for each public chain from normalized within-repertoire ranks of inferred template counts. A later analysis computed generation probabilities with a VDJ recombination model fitted to out-of-frame rearrangements, and checked the results against IGoR. Hypergeometric tests were used in a later analysis to score TCR-TCR, TCR-HLA and TCR-CMV co-occurrence, with a repertoire-size bias correction applied to the TCR pairs. In a later analysis, false discovery rates were estimated by permuting HLA or CMV assignments 20 times. A later analysis grouped co-occurring TCRs with DBSCAN, adding TCRdist sequence similarity when clustering within HLA-allele-positive subsets. For co-occurrence clustering, repertoires with fewer than 30,000 or more than 120,000 public chains were excluded, along with four to six repertoires with anomalous nucleotide sharing. Drawn from immuneACCESS, this table holds only the in-frame rearrangements with V and J called that TCRdb kept. Clones are partly lost; checked studies trace under half to an unresolved V gene and leave the rest unexplained. V and J calls and clone size come straight from that table; D and trimming were deduced from the DNA. The sample includes around 78,000 clones, with approximately 84% observed a single time. Around 2.4% of the sample is taken by the ten largest.

What the authors observed across the whole study: While some public TCRs were present in many individuals, most TCR sequences turned up only very rarely across donors. The authors suggested that the approach could potentially be generalized to other disease states and immunological phenotypes. Specific HLA alleles were associated with more than 15,000 TCR beta sequences at a false discovery rate of 0.05 in a later analysis. Presence/absence analyses assumed roughly uniform sequencing depth across donors, an assumption that may not hold. The cohort was sequenced for TCR beta chains only, and without alpha or paired-chain data the features that could be detected were limited. A further reported finding was that TCR beta sequences accurately predicted the HLA-A and HLA-B alleles for most subjects in the first cohort. According to a later analysis, most CMV-associated TCR beta chains appeared to be HLA-restricted, and the HLA associations seemed to be driven largely by CMV exposure. The study listed approximately 160 TCR beta chains as associated with cytomegalovirus. Three of the identified cytomegalovirus-associated TCR beta chains were confirmed in vitro to be specific for cytomegalovirus antigens. Because counts were too low, about 18 rarely observed V segments, including chromosome 9 orphons, were excluded from the earlier analysis of roughly 580 of the donors. HLA typing was unavailable for some donors at each locus, so association tests used only the typed subset. Linkage disequilibrium might explain the correlated functional status among segregating V segments, but an unknown experimental factor could not be excluded. In a later analysis, TCR association rates were found to vary across HLA loci, with the most associated TCRs seen for DRB1 alleles and the fewest for HLA-C alleles. Several of the top co-occurrence clusters appeared to be linked to parvovirus B19, influenza, CMV and Epstein-Barr virus, according to a later analysis. Because the 87-base-pair reads could not distinguish some IMGT-functional V segments, including TRBV6-2 and TRBV6-3, those segments were excluded. Compared with equally common non-associated chains, HLA-associated TCR beta chains in a later analysis were more clonally expanded and had lower generation probabilities. V-gene and J-gene trimming of TCR beta chains was associated with a missense DCLRE1C variant in a later genetic analysis, and the association was replicated in an independent cohort. In a later genetic analysis, fewer N-insertions in productive TCRs were reported among donors in an Asian-associated ancestry cluster than the roughly 670-donor mean. A cluster of highly shared sequence variants was judged likely to represent a technical artifact of the sequencing pipeline. The classifier was reported to diagnose cytomegalovirus status with high specificity and sensitivity in both the original cohort and the validation cohort. Immune exposure information for the cohort was limited to CMV serostatus. When HLA alleles, especially DR and DQ, strongly co-occurred, TCR associations were difficult to assign to individual alleles. An earlier analysis of 587 of the donors showed that most TCR beta V segments appeared in productive rearrangements either about 87% or about 30% of the time, which broadly matched IMGT annotations.

CDR1 and CDR2, looked up from the germline V gene, are SQVTM and ANQGSEA. The CDR3, from cysteine to phenylalanine, totals 14 residues. The entry retains the CDR3 DNA only, 42 bases that are in frame from base 1. Sequencing was performed on PBMCs. This clonotype was obtained from a woman in her forties or fifties in good health and CMV-seronegative. The rearranged chain carries TRBV29-1 and TRBJ2-1; 10 central nucleotides agree with TRBD2. The nucleotides read TGCAGCGTTGTCCCCCTAGCGGGGGCCCATGTAGGGATCTTC. This codes for CSVVPLAGAHVGIF.